A selection of T cell receptor beta chains follows, all from one sample in a study of cytomegalovirus exposure and HLA in healthy donors. The data were produced by immunoSEQ multiplex PCR, yet TCRdb's version contains in-frame clones alone and is incomplete. Of 150,000 to 200,000 clones listed, about 84% are singletons. Sequencing used PBMCs. The receptor set was obtained from a woman aged 30 to 39 in good health and CMV-seropositive. Both conserved end residues are trimmed from each CDR3. Fields, in order: J gene, V gene, CDR3 protein.

j_call: TRBJ2-6
v_call: TRBV30
cdr3_aa: AWTGGGANVLT

j_call: TRBJ2-7
v_call: TRBV2
cdr3_aa: ASRWTEGYEQY

j_call: TRBJ2-1
v_call: TRBV18
cdr3_aa: ASSTSGTNNEQF

j_call: TRBJ2-3
v_call: TRBV7-2
cdr3_aa: ASSLGREGSLGQY

j_call: TRBJ2-7
v_call: TRBV5-4
cdr3_aa: ASSPGGGQSTYEQY

j_call: TRBJ2-3
v_call: TRBV9
cdr3_aa: ASSVVGAPDTQY

j_call: TRBJ2-1
v_call: TRBV28
cdr3_aa: ASSLYSPENEQF

j_call: TRBJ2-4
v_call: TRBV28
cdr3_aa: ASSLPGLAKNIQY

j_call: TRBJ1-1
v_call: TRBV27
cdr3_aa: ASSSHTRDTEAF

j_call: TRBJ2-7
v_call: TRBV6-1
cdr3_aa: ASRRTGSYEQY

j_call: TRBJ1-1
v_call: TRBV5-1
cdr3_aa: ASSLTGTTNTEAF

j_call: TRBJ2-1
v_call: TRBV13
cdr3_aa: ASSRPGDYNEQF

j_call: TRBJ1-1
v_call: TRBV30
cdr3_aa: AWSMGQGTEAF

j_call: TRBJ1-4
v_call: TRBV6-5
cdr3_aa: ASSALRHGNEKLF

j_call: TRBJ2-2
v_call: TRBV28
cdr3_aa: ASSNRPGTGELF